This T cell receptor beta chain was observed in a study of blood T cell repertoires in COVID-19. Study summary: Sites in the United States, Italy and Spain provided acute and convalescent COVID-19 samples. Nucleic acid was either cDNA or gDNA, and it came from T cells, B-cell-depleted T cells, or PBMCs.

Original handling: Amplification of reference gene primers provided the estimated nucleated cell counts. Measured with immunoSEQ multiplex PCR; TCRdb has only the in-frame clones, and not every one. That table gives V, J and clone size, and the DNA gave D and trimming. This table holds 200,000 or so clones, 84% found once. CDR3 size: 15 residues. Trimming at V came to 0 bases and at J to 6 bases, leaving 5 bases not matched to a gene. CDR1 is LNHDA and CDR2 is SQIVND in the germline V gene (reference sequence). The sample comprised peripheral blood. The chain combines TRBV19 with TRBJ2-5, with 9 bases lining up with TRBD1. This receptor was identified in a woman aged 70-85 years with active or convalescent COVID-19. This chain's CDR3 is CASSIDGTGWKTQYF. The CDR3 DNA follows: TGTGCCAGTAGTATAGATGGGACAGGGTGGAAGACCCAGTACTTC.